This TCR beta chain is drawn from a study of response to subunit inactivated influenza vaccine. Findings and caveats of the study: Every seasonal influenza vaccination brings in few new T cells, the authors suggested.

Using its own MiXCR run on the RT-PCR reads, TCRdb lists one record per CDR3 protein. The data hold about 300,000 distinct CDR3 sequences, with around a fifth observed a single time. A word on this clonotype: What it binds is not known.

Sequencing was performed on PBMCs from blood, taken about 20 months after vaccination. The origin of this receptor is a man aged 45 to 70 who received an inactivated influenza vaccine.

The CDR3 region is CASSTREAGYLNEQFF. The CDR3 DNA reads as TGTGCCAGCAGCACGCGGGAGGCTGGGTACCTCAATGAGCAGTTCTTC. This sequence joins TRBV11-2 and TRBJ2-1; TRBD2 agrees at 8 bases. CDR3 length: 16 amino acids. The germline CDR1 and CDR2 sequences are SGHAT and FQNNGV. The J segment lost 6 bases and the V segment lost 5 bases, leaving 12 bases of the junction unmatched.